This T cell receptor beta chain comes out of a study of blood T cell repertoires in COVID-19. Participants, about 18 to 90 years old, spanned more than 20 US areas. Participant-reported clinical history was the basis for cohort assignment. Per the study methods: The assay estimated nucleated cells by amplifying reference gene primers. Produced via immunoSEQ multiplex PCR; TCRdb's table is partial and in-frame only. Clonal size and the V and J genes are those of that table, whereas D and trimming came from the DNA. The sample holds some 330,000 clones, roughly 90% seen once. This CDR3 contains 17 residues. Trimming took 3 bases from V and 1 from J; bases not matched to a gene: 9. Germline loops: CDR1 SGDLS, CDR2 YYNGEE.

The sequence was obtained from a woman under 40 who had recovered from COVID-19. Specimen: PBMCs or T cells enriched from blood (not recorded which). The chain recombines TRBV9 with TRBJ2-1; 8 nucleotides line up with TRBD2. The CDR3 DNA is TGTGCCAGCAGCGCTTTAGCGGGGCTTACATCCTACAATGAGCAGTTCTTC. Its protein is CASSALAGLTSYNEQFF.